This T cell receptor beta chain comes out of a study of blood T cell repertoires in COVID-19. Study summary: The United States, Italy and Spain were the sources of the acute and convalescent COVID-19 samples. PBMCs, B-cell-depleted T cells, or T cells were the source of the cDNA or gDNA that made up the material.

V lost 3 bases and J lost 6; bases outside the gene matches: 10. CDR1 and CDR2 (germline): LGHNT, FRNRAP. The CDR3 covers 15 residues. Cohort assignment relied on participant-reported clinical history. Recovery meant two consecutive negative NP/OP PCR tests, professional clearance, or resolved symptoms. Sequenced by immunoSEQ multiplex PCR; TCRdb stores in-frame clones only, minus some. This sample yields about 300,000 clones, of which 70% to 90% are seen a single time; around 4% belongs to the top ten. The chain carries TRBV12-5 and TRBJ1-2; 7 nucleotides match TRBD1. The specimen sequenced was PBMCs or T cells enriched from blood (not recorded which). The origin of this receptor is a young man who had recovered from COVID-19. CDR3 in DNA: TGTGCTAGTGGTTTTCCCAGGGGGTTCGGTAATGGCTACACCTTC. Translating it yields CASGFPRGFGNGYTF.